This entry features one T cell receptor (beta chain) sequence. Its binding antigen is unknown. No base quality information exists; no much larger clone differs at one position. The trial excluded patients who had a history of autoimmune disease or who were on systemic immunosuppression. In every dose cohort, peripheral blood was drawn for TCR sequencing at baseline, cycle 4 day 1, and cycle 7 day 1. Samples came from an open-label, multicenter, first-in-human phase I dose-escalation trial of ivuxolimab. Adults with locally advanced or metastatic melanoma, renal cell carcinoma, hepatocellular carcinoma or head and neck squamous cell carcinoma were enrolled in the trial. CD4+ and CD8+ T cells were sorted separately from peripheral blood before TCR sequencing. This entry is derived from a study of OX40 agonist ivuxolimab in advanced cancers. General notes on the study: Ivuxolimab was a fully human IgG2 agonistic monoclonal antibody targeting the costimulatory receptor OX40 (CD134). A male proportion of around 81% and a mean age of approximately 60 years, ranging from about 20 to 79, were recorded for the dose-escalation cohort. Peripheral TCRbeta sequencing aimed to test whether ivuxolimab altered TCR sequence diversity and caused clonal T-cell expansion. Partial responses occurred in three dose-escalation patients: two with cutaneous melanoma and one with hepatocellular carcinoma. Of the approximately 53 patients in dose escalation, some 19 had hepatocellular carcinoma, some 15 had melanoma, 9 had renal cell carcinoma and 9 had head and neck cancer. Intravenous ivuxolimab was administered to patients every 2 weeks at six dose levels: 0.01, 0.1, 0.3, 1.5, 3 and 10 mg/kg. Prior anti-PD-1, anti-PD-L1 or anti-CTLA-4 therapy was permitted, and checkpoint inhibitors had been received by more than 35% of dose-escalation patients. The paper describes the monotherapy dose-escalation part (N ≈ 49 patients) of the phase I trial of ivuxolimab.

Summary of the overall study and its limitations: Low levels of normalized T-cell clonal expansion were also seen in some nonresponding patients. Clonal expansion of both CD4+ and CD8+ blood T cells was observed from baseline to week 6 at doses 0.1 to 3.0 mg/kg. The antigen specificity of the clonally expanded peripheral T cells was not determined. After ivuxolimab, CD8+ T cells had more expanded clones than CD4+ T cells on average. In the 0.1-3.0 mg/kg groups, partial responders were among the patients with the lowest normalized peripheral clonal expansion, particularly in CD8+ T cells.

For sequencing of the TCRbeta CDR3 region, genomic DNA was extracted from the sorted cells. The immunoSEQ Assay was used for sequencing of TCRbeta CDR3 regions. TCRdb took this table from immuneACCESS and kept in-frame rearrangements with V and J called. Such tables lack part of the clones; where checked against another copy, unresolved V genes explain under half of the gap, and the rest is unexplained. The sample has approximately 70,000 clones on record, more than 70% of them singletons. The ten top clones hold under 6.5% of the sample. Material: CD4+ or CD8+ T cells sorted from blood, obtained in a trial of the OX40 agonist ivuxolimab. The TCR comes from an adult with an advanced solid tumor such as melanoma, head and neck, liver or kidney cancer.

The CDR3 loop reads CASGPWGNTEAFF. The DNA sequence reads TGTGCTAGTGGTCCGTGGGGGAACACTGAAGCTTTCTTT. The rearranged segments are TRBV12-5 and TRBJ1-1; a confident D gene designation cannot be given. CDR3 length: 13 amino acids, cysteine to phenylalanine. The read is trimmed to its CDR3 DNA, 39 bases read in frame from base 1. V loses 5 bases, J loses 1 base, and the germline ends lie 8 bases apart. Reading the germline V gene gives CDR1 LGHNT and CDR2 FRNRAP.